Following are 27 T cell receptor beta chains from one sample sequenced in a study of blood T cell repertoires in COVID-19. The assay was immunoSEQ multiplex PCR, and TCRdb's table has in-frame clones only and misses some. The repertoire holds just over 75,000 clones, with over 80% as singletons. Material: peripheral blood. The receptors were gathered from a man over 45 with acute or convalescent COVID-19.

The gene calls are TRBV20-1 and TRBJ2-1, with 8 bases lining up with TRBD2. CDR3 length equals 15 residues. Germline V gene lookup returns CDR1 DFQATT and CDR2 SNEGSKA (reference sequence). Trimming removed 3 bases from V and 5 bases from J; junction bases left unmatched: 9. Here the CDR3 reads CSASVDSGVNNEQFF. CDR3 nucleotide sequence: TGCAGTGCTAGTGTGGATAGCGGGGTTAACAATGAGCAGTTCTTC.

This clone was counted between two and nine times. V is TRBV6-5 and J is TRBJ1-1, with 8 bases lining up with TRBD1. Trimming cost V 6 bases and J 11 bases; bases outside gene matches: 5. From germline, CDR1 is MNHEY and CDR2 SVGAGI. CDR3 length: 11 amino acids. The CDR3 region has the DNA TGTGCCAGCAGAAGACAGGGGCGGGCTTTCTTT. It is translated as CASRRQGRAFF.

This chain uses TRBV7-9 with TRBJ2-2; 8 nucleotides match TRBD2. The length of the CDR3 is 13 residues. V was pared by 11 bases and J by 3 bases, with 5 bases of the junction left unmatched. Per germline, CDR1 SEHNR and CDR2 FQNEAQ (reference sequence). CDR3 amino acids: CALIAGYTGELFF. The CDR3, as DNA: TGTGCCTTGATAGCGGGGTACACCGGGGAGCTGTTTTTT.

The V call is TRBV11-2, the J call TRBJ2-3; 9 nucleotides match TRBD2. This CDR3 comprises 15 residues. Trimming at V came to 3 bases and at J to 4 bases, leaving 5 bases not matched to a gene. CDR1 and CDR2 from the germline V gene are SGHAT and FQNNGV. Here the CDR3 DNA reads TGTGCCAGCAGCTTGCGGGGGGGCATGGCAGATACGCAGTATTTT. Translated: CASSLRGGMADTQYF.

This clone was counted between two and nine times. The V and J genes are TRBV27 and TRBJ1-3; 7 bases agree with TRBD1. Germline trimming cut 6 bases from V and 2 bases from J; bases unmatched to any gene: 7. Germline V gene lookup returns CDR1 MNHEY and CDR2 SMNVEV (reference sequence). The CDR3 length is 15 residues. In nucleotides, the CDR3 is TGTGCCAGCAGAAATCACAGGGGCCCTGGAAACACCATATATTTT. It is translated as CASRNHRGPGNTIYF.

The chain employs TRBV7-6 and TRBJ2-1; 7 nucleotides match TRBD2. V was pared by 8 bases and J by 6 bases, with 22 bases of the junction left unmatched. The germline CDR1 and CDR2 sequences are SGHVS and FNYEAQ. CDR3 length: 18 amino acids. DNA of the CDR3: TGTGCCAGCTCGGCCTACACCTCTCCGGGAGGTTCTGTCAATGAGCAGTTCTTC. Its translation: CASSAYTSPGGSVNEQFF.

This clone occurred once. The chain has TRBV6-1 and TRBJ1-5; TRBD1 matches 10 bases. Germline CDR1 is MNHNS and CDR2 is SASEGT. CDR3 length: 16 residues. The J segment lost 9 bases and the V segment lost 2 bases, leaving 10 bases of the junction unmatched. CDR3 nucleotides: TGTGCCAGCAGTGAATTCGGGGGACAGGGGAGCGGGCCCCAGCATTTT. This encodes CASSEFGGQGSGPQHF.

This clone came up a few times. The CDR3 coding sequence is TGTGCCAGCAGAGCTCTTAGCTCCTATAATTCACCCCTCCACTTT. This codes for CASRALSSYNSPLHF. This chain links TRBV6-5 with TRBJ1-6, with no clear D. The CDR3 spans 15 residues. The V end lost 6 bases, the J end lost 0 bases, and 9 bases lay between the germline ends. The germline gives CDR1 MNHEY, CDR2 SVGAGI.

This clone has a handful of counts. The rearrangement joins TRBV7-9 to TRBJ2-3; maybe TRBD1 (5 bases). Germline values: CDR1 SEHNR, CDR2 FQNEAQ (reference sequence). Between the trimmed V and J ends, which lost 6 bases and 2 bases, there was a span of 12 bases. This CDR3 is built from 14 residues. This CDR3 reads CASRKGLYTDTQYF. CDR3 coding DNA: TGTGCCAGCAGAAAGGGGCTTTACACAGATACGCAGTATTTT.

The chain is built from TRBV6-1 and TRBJ2-7; no firm D call. Trimming cost V 2 bases and J 2 bases, with 10 bases left between them. The CDR3 has 14 residues. Germline V gene lookup returns CDR1 MNHNS and CDR2 SASEGT. The CDR3 nucleotides are TGTGCCAGCAGTGAATGGGCAGGCGCCTACGAGCAGTACTTC. Translated: CASSEWAGAYEQYF.

The chain recombines TRBV27 with TRBJ1-2; D gene uncertain. V lost 6 bases and J 4 bases, leaving 9 bases between the germline ends. The CDR3 is made up of 12 amino acids. Germline V gene sequence: CDR1 MNHEY, CDR2 SMNVEV (reference sequence). CDR3 sequence: CASSNGGYGYTF. The DNA of the CDR3 is TGTGCCAGCAGCAACGGAGGCTATGGCTACACCTTC.

The chain uses TRBV6-2 or TRBV6-3 and TRBJ2-5; 13 bases agree with TRBD2. Germline values: CDR1 MNHEY, CDR2 SVGEGT. V trimming: 6 bases; J trimming: 7 bases; junction bases outside the gene matches: 20. The CDR3 has 19 residues. The CDR3 DNA reads as TGTGCCAGCAGCCAAGCACCGGGACTAGCGGGGTCCCTACCGGGGACCCAGTACTTC. This gives the protein CASSQAPGLAGSLPGTQYF.

The rearrangement joins TRBV10-3 to TRBJ2-7; the match to TRBD1 covers 8 bases. Per the germline V gene, CDR1 is ENHRY and CDR2 is SYGVKD. Trimming removed 6 bases from V and 6 bases from J; junction bases left unmatched: 4. There are 12 residues in the CDR3. The DNA of the CDR3 is TGTGCCATCAGACTAACAGGGGGCGAGCAGTACTTC. Encoded protein: CAIRLTGGEQYF.

J is TRBJ2-3 and V is TRBV3-1 (or the pseudogene TRBV3-2); 9 nucleotides line up with TRBD1. J lost 8 bases, V lost 3 bases, and 9 bases had no gene match. CDR3 size: 15 residues. Germline V lookup: CDR1 LGHDT, CDR2 YNNKEL (reference sequence). CDR3 coding DNA: TGTGCCAGCAGCCACCCGGGACAGGGCTTGGTTACGCAGTATTTT. Translation gives CASSHPGQGLVTQYF.

V is TRBV4-1 and J is TRBJ2-7, with TRBD2 matching 9 bases. J was trimmed by 4 bases and V by 1 base; bases with no gene match: 14. In germline, CDR1 is MGHRA, CDR2 YSYEKL. The CDR3 consists of 18 residues. For the CDR3, the DNA is TGCGCCAGCAGCCAAGGTCAGGGGGTAGCGGGAGCACAGTACGAGCAGTACTTC. It codes for CASSQGQGVAGAQYEQYF.

Comments on this clone: Germline and junction disagree at one end, which may indicate a read error. V and J are TRBV6-2 or TRBV6-3 and TRBJ2-7; D may be TRBD1 (6 bases). Germline lookup yields CDR1 MNHEY and CDR2 SVGEGT. The CDR3 extends over 11 amino acids. CDR3 residues: CASSYQDSSHF. CDR3 DNA sequence: TGTGCCAGCAGTTACCAGGACAGCTCGCACTTC.

This chain connects TRBV7-6 to TRBJ1-1, with 9 bases aligning to TRBD1. With V trimmed by 3 bases and J by 5 bases, 7 bases remained unmatched. The CDR3 runs 15 residues. Germline CDR1 reads SGHVS; CDR2 reads FNYEAQ. The CDR3 loop reads CASSFRTGEGTEAFF. The CDR3, as DNA: TGTGCCAGCAGCTTCCGGACAGGGGAGGGTACTGAAGCTTTCTTT.

The chain is built from TRBV19 and TRBJ1-6, with a weak D call TRBD1 (6 bases). The CDR3 sequence is 15 residues long. V was shortened by 1 base and J by 8 bases, with 12 bases between the two germline ends. CDR1 is LNHDA, CDR2 SQIVND, per germline (reference sequence). The DNA for the CDR3 is TGTGCCAGTAGTATAGCGACAGGTGTTTATTCACCCCTCCACTTT. It yields the protein CASSIATGVYSPLHF.

V usage is TRBV13 and J usage is TRBJ2-1, with 12 bases fitting TRBD2. With 5 bases clipped from V and 7 bases from J, the junction kept 9 bases outside the gene matches. The length of the CDR3 is 16 residues. In germline, CDR1 is PRHDT, CDR2 FYEKMQ (reference sequence). The CDR3: CASSGRLAGGVNEQFF. The CDR3 DNA is TGTGCCAGCAGCGGCCGTCTAGCGGGAGGGGTGAATGAGCAGTTCTTC.

The chain employs TRBV24-1 and TRBJ2-2; D not certain. V lost 3 bases, J lost 6 bases, and 16 bases lay in between. CDR1 and CDR2 from the germline V gene are KGHDR and SFDVKD. This CDR3 region has 16 residues. The CDR3 sequence is CATSDPPSVGSGELFF. CDR3 sequence (DNA): TGTGCCACCAGTGATCCACCCTCGGTCGGGTCCGGGGAGCTGTTTTTT.

This clone showed up just once. V and J are TRBV28 and TRBJ1-1, with 9 bases matching TRBD1. The germline V gene encodes CDR1 MDHEN and CDR2 SYDVKM. The CDR3 is made up of 14 amino acids. J gave up 11 bases and V 8 bases, and 15 bases lay outside the gene matches. The CDR3: CASASGDRARTAFF. The CDR3 nucleotides are TGTGCCAGCGCTTCGGGGGACAGGGCCCGGACGGCTTTCTTT.

V gene TRBV27 combines with J gene TRBJ2-2, with unresolved D. The CDR3 is made up of 13 amino acids. V lost 3 bases to trimming and J lost 0 bases, with 2 bases between them. Per germline, CDR1 MNHEY and CDR2 SMNVEV (reference sequence). The CDR3 loop reads CASSFANTGELFF. CDR3 coding DNA: TGTGCCAGCAGTTTCGCGAACACCGGGGAGCTGTTTTTT.

The gene calls are TRBV5-6 and TRBJ1-6, with 8 bases identical to TRBD1. V trimming: 0 bases; J trimming: 4 bases; junction bases outside the gene matches: 6. Looked up from germline, CDR1 is SGHDT and CDR2 is YYEEEE. This CDR3 spans 17 amino acids. CDR3 nucleotides: TGTGCCAGCAGCTTGGTAGGACAGGGCCGTTATAATTCACCCCTCCACTTT. Encoded protein: CASSLVGQGRYNSPLHF. Combining the CDR3 with reference TRBV5-6 and TRBJ1-6 gives the whole variable domain DAGVTQSPTHLIKTRGQQVTLRCSPKSGHDTVSWYQQALGQGPQFIFQYYEEEERQRGNFPDRFSGHQFPNYSSELNVNALLLGDSALYLCASSLVGQGRYNSPLHFGNGTRLTVT.

The rearrangement links TRBV6-2 or TRBV6-3 to TRBJ2-7, with D hard to call. The CDR3 has 12 amino acids. Germline CDR1 is MNHEY and CDR2 is SVGEGT. Trimming left V 4 bases short and J 2 bases short, with 6 bases between. In nucleotides, the CDR3 is TGTGCCAGCAGTTCTCCGGCCTACGAGCAGTACTTC. This gives the protein CASSSPAYEQYF.

This clone was detected once. The CDR3 is CASSSLPQETQYF. The CDR3 bases are TGTGCCAGCAGTTCACTCCCCCAAGAGACCCAGTACTTC. V usage is TRBV6-5 and J usage is TRBJ2-5; D is unclear. The V gene's germline CDR1 is MNHEY and CDR2 SVGAGI. The CDR3 has 13 amino acids. The V and J ends lost 4 bases and 1 base respectively, with 7 bases between them.

V gene TRBV6-5 combines with J gene TRBJ2-3; 7 nucleotides line up with TRBD2. CDR3 length: 15 residues. Germline trimming cut 6 bases from V and 2 bases from J; bases unmatched to any gene: 8. Germline V gene data show CDR1 as MNHEY and CDR2 as SVGAGI. The CDR3 reads CASSLSAGTTDTQYF. DNA of the CDR3: TGTGCCAGCAGCCTTTCAGCGGGAACCACAGATACGCAGTATTTT.

V and J are TRBV4-2 and TRBJ2-7; 8 nucleotides match TRBD1. This CDR3 is 15 amino acids long. Germline V CDR1 and CDR2: LGHNA, YNFKEQ. Trimming at V came to 5 bases and at J to 1 base, leaving 7 bases not matched to a gene. The CDR3 coding sequence is TGTGCCAGCAGCATGAAGACAGGGGTTTCCTACGAGCAGTACTTC. This encodes CASSMKTGVSYEQYF.